This T cell receptor (beta chain) originates from a study of T cell repertoires in cytomegalovirus infection. Across the whole study: CMV infection and matching HLA type were both indicated by public TCR beta signatures. Findings and limits, study-wide: HLA-C-restricted CMV-specific TCR beta clonotypes prevailed in the ex vivo response. Public TCR beta family frequency separated CMV-and-HLA carriers, including in an independent cohort.

Comments on this clonotype: Its target is not known. A much larger clone lies a single base off, so this may be a read error.

TCRdb recomputed calls from the reads with MiXCR, one row per CDR3 protein. The sample contains approximately 550,000 distinct CDR3 sequences, 16% of which appear only once. V lost 4 bases and J 4 bases, leaving 16 bases between the germline ends. Germline V gene sequence: CDR1 LNHDA, CDR2 SQIVND (reference sequence). The CDR3 has 15 residues. The sequencing sample was made of CD8+ T cells from PBMCs. The sequence was collected from a human donor in good health (CMV status not recorded). Some clones in this sample may be carry-over from other donors' samples. The chain links TRBV19 to TRBJ1-2; a possible D gene is TRBD1 (6 bases). The CDR3 loop is CASSTLTGSGYGYTF. The DNA for the CDR3 is TGTGCCAGTAGTACCCTGACAGGTTCTGGCTATGGCTACACCTTC.